The 18 T cell receptor beta chains reported below all come from one sample, sequenced in a study of CD8+CD57+ T cells in acquired aplastic anemia (dated by TCRdb to 2017 to 2018). The data were produced on an Illumina HiSeq 2000. Genomic DNA was used as template for profiling of TCR beta VDJ combinations and CDR3 sequences. Starting from the raw public reads, TCRdb applied fastp trimming at Q25, assembled clones with MiXCR and retained in-frame beta chains. Rows merge per CDR3 protein into single entries with the most common DNA and genes. The sample contains around 170,000 distinct CDR3 sequences, approximately 50% of them found a single time. In total, the top ten clones hold around a tenth of the sample. The patients picked for sequencing were ones in whom flow cytometry had shown an expansion of CD8+CD57+ cells. The sample was sorted CD4+, CD8+, or CD8+CD57+ T cells (not recorded which) from PBMCs. The receptors stem from a human donor with aplastic anemia.

In its sample, this clonotype was seen many times. V gene TRBV10-3 combines with J gene TRBJ2-7, with 9 positions matching TRBD2. The CDR3 has 15 amino acids. Losses at the gene ends were 4 bases for V and 4 bases for J; bases not matched to a gene: 8. Germline CDR1 reads ENHRY; CDR2 reads SYGVKD. The DNA for the CDR3 is TGTGCCATCAGTGTTGATGCGGGAGGGCCTTACGAGCAGTACTTC. The encoded protein is CAISVDAGGPYEQYF.

The V and J genes are TRBV7-3 and TRBJ2-7, with 11 nucleotides matching TRBD2. V dropped 5 bases and J dropped 2; count of bases not matched to a gene: 11. The CDR3 extends over 17 amino acids. Germline CDR1 SGHTA, CDR2 FQGTGA. This CDR3 reads CASSHTTRLAGTYEQYF. For the CDR3, the DNA is TGTGCCAGCAGCCACACAACCCGACTAGCGGGGACCTACGAGCAGTACTTC.

This sequence joins TRBV11-2 and TRBJ2-7; D is unresolved. Germline V gives CDR1 SGHAT, CDR2 FQNNGV. The CDR3 is made up of 13 amino acids. Trimming cost V 5 bases and J 6 bases, with 14 bases left between them. The CDR3 loop is CASSPAPRVEQYF. CDR3 bases: TGTGCCAGCAGCCCAGCCCCTAGGGTCGAGCAGTACTTC.

This clonotype was recorded many times. The chain combines TRBV5-6 with TRBJ2-7; 10 bases line up with TRBD1. The CDR3 has 13 residues. CDR1 is SGHDT, CDR2 YYEEEE, per germline. Unmatched junction bases numbered 4, after V lost 4 bases and J lost 6 bases. CDR3 region: CASSPRTGGEQYF. The CDR3, as DNA: TGTGCCAGCAGCCCGAGGACAGGGGGCGAGCAGTACTTC.

This chain links TRBV2 with TRBJ1-1; the D gene is possibly TRBD1 (5 bases). Germline V lookup: CDR1 SNHLY, CDR2 FYNNEI. CDR3 length equals 11 residues. The V end lost 10 bases, the J end lost 10 bases, and 16 bases lay between the germline ends. The CDR3 region has the DNA TGTGCCACCCCTCGGGGCAGTGGAGCTTTCTTT. Its translation is CATPRGSGAFF.

This clonotype was recorded many times. The rearrangement uses TRBV30 and TRBJ2-7; 9 nucleotides match TRBD1. Trimming cost V 5 bases and J 4 bases; bases outside gene matches: 6. This CDR3 contains 13 residues. Germline-derived CDR1 and CDR2 are GTSNPN and SVGIG (reference sequence). The CDR3 nucleotides read TGTGCCTGGTCCGGACAGGGGATTTACGAGCAGTACTTC. Protein product: CAWSGQGIYEQYF.

The chain employs TRBV25-1 and TRBJ2-7, with TRBD1 matching over 11 bases. Germline V gene data show CDR1 as MGHDK and CDR2 as SYGVNS. After removal of 2 bases from V and 6 bases from J, the junction contained 9 bases not matched to a gene. CDR3 length: 16 amino acids. The CDR3 DNA reads as TGTGCCAGCAGTGAACAGGGACAGGGGGAAGCAGGCGAGCAGTACTTC. Protein sequence: CASSEQGQGEAGEQYF.

This clonotype was seen more than once but under ten times. The chain combines TRBV29-1 with TRBJ1-2, with D perhaps matching TRBD1 (6 bases). This CDR3 has 14 residues. Germline lookup yields CDR1 SQVTM and CDR2 ANQGSEA. The V gene lost 6 bases and the J gene lost 3 bases, with 17 bases spanning the gap. This CDR3 reads CSVGPDRWDYGYTF. The CDR3 bases are TGCAGCGTCGGCCCCGACAGGTGGGACTATGGCTACACCTTC.

In this sample, this clonotype turned up a few times. Given a much more abundant clone one base away, this may be a read error. The chain carries TRBV3-1 and TRBJ1-6; no firm D call. This CDR3 region has 13 residues. The germline V and J ends were trimmed by 0 bases and 11 bases, with 8 bases remaining between them. Germline CDR1 and CDR2: LGHDT and YNNKEL (reference sequence). CDR3 sequence: CASSQETNPPLHF. For the CDR3, the DNA is TGTGCCAGCAGCCAAGAGACCAATCCACCCCTCCACTTT.

V usage is TRBV29-1 and J usage is TRBJ1-1; 9 bases map to TRBD1. V shed 6 bases and J 1 base; nucleotides not matched to a gene: 0. The V gene's germline CDR1 is SQVTM and CDR2 ANQGSEA. The CDR3 has 12 residues. This chain's CDR3 is CSVTGGNTEAFF. The CDR3 region has the DNA TGCAGCGTGACAGGGGGGAACACTGAAGCTTTCTTT.

Ten or more counts support this clonotype. The gene calls are TRBV7-2 and TRBJ2-3; D could derive from TRBD1 or TRBD2 (7 bases each). The V and J ends lost 2 bases and 6 bases respectively, with 9 bases between them. Germline V gene lookup returns CDR1 SGHTA and CDR2 FQGNSA. CDR3 length equals 13 residues. CDR3 DNA: TGTGCCAGCAGCTTACAGGGGGGGGATACGCAGTATTTT. Translated: CASSLQGGDTQYF.

The V gene is TRBV5-5, the J gene TRBJ2-5, with D uncertain. With 4 bases removed from V and 4 bases from J, the gap between germline ends came to 17 bases. Germline assignment: CDR1 SGHKS and CDR2 YYEKEE (reference sequence). The CDR3 has 15 residues. CDR3 sequence reads: CASSPMWRRGETQYF. CDR3 nucleotide sequence: TGTGCCAGCAGCCCAATGTGGCGGCGAGGAGAGACCCAGTACTTC. Full variable domain (missing parts from reference TRBV5-5 and TRBJ2-5): DAGVTQSPTHLIKTRGQQVTLRCSPISGHKSVSWYQQVLGQGPQFIFQYYEKEERGRGNFPDRFSARQFPNYSSELNVNALLLGDSALYLCASSPMWRRGETQYFGPGTRLLVL.

This clonotype was seen ten or more times. The rearrangement links TRBV6-5 to TRBJ1-3; D is unclear. The CDR3 loop spans 13 amino acids. CDR1 MNHEY and CDR2 SVGAGI come from the germline V gene. The ends were cut back, 5 bases at V and 3 bases at J, with 8 bases in the middle. This chain's CDR3 is CASSELGGNTIYF. CDR3 DNA: TGTGCCAGCAGTGAGTTGGGTGGAAACACCATATATTTT.

The J gene is TRBJ1-5, the V gene TRBV19; no clear D gene. The CDR3 consists of 14 residues. With 4 bases removed from V and 9 bases from J, the gap between germline ends came to 16 bases. Per germline, CDR1 LNHDA and CDR2 SQIVND (reference sequence). The CDR3 sequence is CASSTGMEVPPQHF. CDR3 DNA sequence: TGTGCCAGTAGTACCGGGATGGAGGTTCCGCCCCAGCATTTT. Variable domain in full (rest from reference TRBV19 and TRBJ1-5): DGGITQSPKYLFRKEGQNVTLSCEQNLNHDAMYWYRQDPGQGLRLIYYSQIVNDFQKGDIAEGYSVSREKKESFPLTVTSAQKNPTAFYLCASSTGMEVPPQHFGDGTRLSIL.

In nucleotides, the CDR3 is TGTGCCAGCGGTGGCGGAGAGCAGTTCTTC. Residues: CASGGGEQFF. J is TRBJ2-1 and V is TRBV6-2 or TRBV6-3; no firm D call. V was cut by 8 bases and J by 10 bases, with 9 bases left in between. CDR3 size: 10 residues. In germline, CDR1 is MNHEY, CDR2 SVGEGT.

In its sample, this clonotype was seen once. This rearrangement joins TRBV5-1 to TRBJ2-1; a possible D gene is TRBD2 (6 bases). The germline V and J ends were trimmed by 0 bases and 7 bases, with 14 bases remaining between them. The CDR3 runs to 15 residues. CDR1 and CDR2 (germline): SGHRS, YFSETQ. For the CDR3, the DNA is TGCGCCAGCAGCTTGGAACCTAGCGTGATAAATGAGCAGTTCTTC. It yields the protein CASSLEPSVINEQFF.

In regard to this clonotype: One end of the junction does not line up with germline, which may come from a read error. V usage is TRBV20-1 and J usage is TRBJ1-2; tentative D call: TRBD1 (5 bases). The CDR3 consists of 15 residues. Germline V gene lookup returns CDR1 DFQATT and CDR2 SNEGSKA (reference sequence). CDR3 bases: TGCAGTGCTAGAGATCGAACAGGAGATAATTATGACTACACCTTC. It is translated as CSARDRTGDNYDYTF.

The table lists this clonotype with many counts. The V gene is TRBV7-2, the J gene TRBJ2-7, with D unresolved. The CDR3 spans 12 residues. Germline CDR1 and CDR2: SGHTA and FQGNSA. Between the trimmed V and J ends, which lost 4 bases and 6 bases, there was a span of 10 bases. The CDR3 coding sequence is TGTGCCAGCAGCTATAGTCCCATCGAGCAGTACTTC. Its protein is CASSYSPIEQYF.